The clone carrying this T cell receptor (beta chain) was found many times. The antigen is unknown. This record belongs to a study of T cells in Graves' hyperthyroidism and ophthalmopathy. Study findings and constraints: Among clonotypes expanded in thyroid above 0.001, most were also found in blood.

Regions amplified from RNA transcripts were the TCR beta CDR3 regions. HTBI primers were used for first-round RT-PCR of the TCR CDR3. A single record per CDR3 protein comes from TCRdb applying MiXCR to the multiplex PCR reads. The data contain about 500,000 distinct CDR3 sequences, under 15% of them seen just once; the ten biggest clones take up roughly 17%. Patients showing uncontrolled infection, other autoimmune disease, pregnancy or lactation were ineligible. After removal of 4 bases from V and 5 bases from J, the junction contained 6 bases not matched to a gene. CDR3 length: 15 amino acids. The germline gives CDR1 SGHNT, CDR2 YENEEA.

J is TRBJ2-1 and V is TRBV11-3, with 9 positions matching TRBD1. The TCR originated in a young woman with Graves' hyperthyroidism. Sequenced: blood. The CDR3 region is CASSSGQGSDNEQFF. DNA of the CDR3: TGTGCCAGCAGCTCAGGACAGGGGTCCGACAATGAGCAGTTCTTC.